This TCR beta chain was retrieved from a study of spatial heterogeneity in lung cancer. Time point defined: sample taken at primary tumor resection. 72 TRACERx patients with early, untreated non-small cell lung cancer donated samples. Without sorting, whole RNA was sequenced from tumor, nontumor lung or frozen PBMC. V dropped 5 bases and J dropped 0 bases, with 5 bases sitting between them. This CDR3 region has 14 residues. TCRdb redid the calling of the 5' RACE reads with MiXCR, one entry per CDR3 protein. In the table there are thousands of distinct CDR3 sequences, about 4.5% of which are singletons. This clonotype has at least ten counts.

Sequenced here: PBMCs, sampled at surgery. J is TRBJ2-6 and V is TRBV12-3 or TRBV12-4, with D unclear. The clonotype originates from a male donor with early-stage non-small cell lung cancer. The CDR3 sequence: CASSRSSGANVLTF. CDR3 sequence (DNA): TGTGCCAGCAGTCGGAGCTCTGGGGCCAACGTCCTGACTTTC.